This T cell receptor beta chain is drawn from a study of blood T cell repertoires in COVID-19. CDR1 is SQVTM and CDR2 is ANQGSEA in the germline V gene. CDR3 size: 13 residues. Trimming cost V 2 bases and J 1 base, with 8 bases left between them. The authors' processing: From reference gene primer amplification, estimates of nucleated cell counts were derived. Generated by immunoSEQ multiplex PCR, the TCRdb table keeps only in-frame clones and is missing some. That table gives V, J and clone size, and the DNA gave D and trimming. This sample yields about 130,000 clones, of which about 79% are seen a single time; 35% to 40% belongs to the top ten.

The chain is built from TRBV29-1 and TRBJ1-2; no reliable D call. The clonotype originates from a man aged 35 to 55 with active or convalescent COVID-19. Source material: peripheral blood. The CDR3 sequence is CSVEPGGNYGYTF. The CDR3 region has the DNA TGCAGCGTTGAACCGGGTGGTAACTATGGCTACACCTTC.